Below, 27 T cell receptor beta chains from the same sample are listed, as sequenced in a study of T cell clonality in common variable immunodeficiency. Using immunoSEQ multiplex PCR, the repertoire was profiled, and TCRdb retains in-frame clones only, with some absent. The sample yields 50,000 to 55,000 clones, without any singletons. Sequenced input: peripheral blood mononuclear cells. The receptors here all came from a person aged 18 to 70 in good health.

This clone was seen a handful of times. Sequencing ends 3 residues short of the CDR3 end; the germline J gene provides the rest. The chain joins TRBV7-9 to TRBJ1-5, with unresolved D. In germline, CDR1 is SEHNR, CDR2 FQNEAQ (reference sequence). Trimming pared 5 bases from V and 0 bases from J, leaving 8 bases between. The CDR3 has 14 amino acids. The CDR3 bases that were read are TGTGCCAGCAGCGTAGAGCGTAGCAATCAGCCC. Translated: CASSVERSNQP. The full CDR3 protein is CASSVERSNQPQHF.

About this clone: Coverage ceases 3 residues before the CDR3 finishes, and the germline J gene fills in the end. The rearrangement links TRBV7-2 to TRBJ1-2; no firm D call. The germline CDR1 and CDR2 sequences are SGHTA and FQGNSA. The CDR3 consists of 13 residues. CDR3 sequence: CASSLEGTDTYTF. CDR3 DNA, as far as it was read: TGTGCCAGCAGCTTAGAGGGCACAGATACC.

In its sample, this clone was seen many times. The CDR3 end is not reached by the read, which stops 3 residues before it; the germline J gene fills it in. The chain links TRBV5-1 to TRBJ2-1, with TRBD2 matching over 10 bases. The CDR3 runs 16 residues. V was pared by 3 bases and J by 2 bases, with 5 bases of the junction left unmatched. In germline, CDR1 is SGHRS, CDR2 YFSETQ. CDR3 sequence: CASSSAGGPPYNEQFF. CDR3 DNA, as far as it was read: TGCGCCAGCAGCTCAGCGGGGGGGCCACCCTACAATGAG.

This clone appeared a few times. The read ends 3 residues shy of where the CDR3 ends; the end is completed using the germline J gene. The V and J genes are TRBV7-6 and TRBJ1-2; weak D call: TRBD1 (6 bases). CDR1 is SGHVS and CDR2 is FNYEAQ in the germline V gene. The CDR3 totals 13 residues. CDR3 bases read: TGTGCCAGCAGCACCACAGGGTTTGAAGGC. Residues: CASSTTGFEG. The CDR3 in full is CASSTTGFEGYTF.

In its sample, this clone was seen a few times. The read finishes 3 residues shy of the CDR3 end, and the germline J gene is used to complete it. V usage is TRBV19 and J usage is TRBJ1-1; D not resolved. CDR3 size: 14 residues. CDR1 is LNHDA, CDR2 SQIVND, per germline (reference sequence). The CDR3 sequence is CASSISRPLNGAFF. Partial CDR3 DNA: TGTGCCAGTAGTATATCCCGCCCCCTCAATGGC.

Turning to this clone: The read gets to within 3 residues of the CDR3 end, and the germline J gene fills in the rest. The chain joins TRBV20-1 to TRBJ2-3, with 11 positions matching TRBD2. Germline values: CDR1 DFQATT, CDR2 SNEGSKA (reference sequence). The CDR3 contains 17 residues. The part of the CDR3 DNA that was read is TGCAGTGCTAGTAGGTGGCTAGCGGGGGGATCGGGAGAGACG. This codes for CSASRWLAGGSGET. The CDR3 in full is CSASRWLAGGSGETQYF.

This clone was counted ten times or more. The CDR3 goes on 3 residues after the read ends, and that part is filled in from the germline J gene. The rearrangement uses TRBV20-1 and TRBJ2-5, with TRBD2 identical over 9 bases. J was trimmed by 3 bases and V by 3 bases; bases with no gene match: 11. Germline CDR1 DFQATT, CDR2 SNEGSKA (reference sequence). CDR3 length equals 16 residues. CDR3 amino acids: CSASPQTSGGKETQYF. CDR3 bases read: TGCAGTGCTAGTCCACAGACTAGCGGCGGTAAAGAGACC.

This clone occurred a few times. The read stops 3 residues short of the end of the CDR3; the missing end is completed from the germline J gene. The chain is built from TRBV18 and TRBJ2-3, with 12 bases matching TRBD2. The CDR3 is 15 amino acids. Germline V gene sequence: CDR1 KGHSH, CDR2 LQKENI. With V trimmed by 5 bases and J by 3 bases, 3 bases remained unmatched. Partial CDR3 DNA: TGTGCCAGCTCAACCGGGACTAGCGGGACAGATACG. Protein product: CASSTGTSGTDT. The CDR3 in its entirety is CASSTGTSGTDTQYF. Drawing the rest from reference TRBV18 and TRBJ2-3, the complete variable domain is NAGVMQNPRHLVRRRGQEARLRCSPMKGHSHVYWYRQLPEEGLKFMVYLQKENIIDESGMPKERFSAEFPKEGPSILRIQQVVRGDSAAYFCASSTGTSGTDTQYFGPGTRLTVL.

In regard to this clone: With the read ending 3 residues before the CDR3 end, the germline J gene is used to fill in that end. This chain connects TRBV7-2 to TRBJ2-1, with 7 bases matching TRBD2. CDR1 is SGHTA, CDR2 FQGNSA, per germline. Losses at the gene ends were 6 bases for V and 7 bases for J; bases not matched to a gene: 9. This CDR3 comprises 14 residues. Partial CDR3 DNA: TGTGCCAGCAGTGGCCCGAGGACTAGTAATGAG. Protein: CASSGPRTSNE. The entire CDR3 protein is CASSGPRTSNEQFF.

This clone was seen many times. The CDR3 end is not reached by the read, which stops 3 residues before it; the germline J gene fills it in. The rearrangement uses TRBV11-2 and TRBJ2-1, with D perhaps matching TRBD2 (6 bases). The CDR3 is made up of 14 amino acids. Per the germline V gene, CDR1 is SGHAT and CDR2 is FQNNGV. Between the trimmed V and J ends, which lost 0 bases and 6 bases, there was a span of 9 bases. The part of the CDR3 DNA that was read is TGTGCCAGCAGCTTAGAACTAGCCCTCAATGAG. Its protein is CASSLELALNE. The full CDR3 is CASSLELALNEQFF. Full variable domain (rest looked up from reference TRBV11-2 and TRBJ2-1): EAGVAQSPRYKIIEKRQSVAFWCNPISGHATLYWYQQILGQGPKLLIQFQNNGVVDDSQLPKDRFSAERLKGVDSTLKIQPAKLEDSAVYLCASSLELALNEQFFGPGTRLTVL.

The table lists this clone with many counts. Read data end 3 residues before the CDR3 end; the end is taken from the germline J gene. This chain connects TRBV20-1 to TRBJ2-1, with a weak D call TRBD1 (5 bases). Germline V CDR1 and CDR2: DFQATT, SNEGSKA (reference sequence). Trimming shortened V by 4 bases and J by 7 bases, and 14 bases separated the two germline ends. The CDR3 has 13 amino acids. The CDR3 sequence: CSANAQGWNEQFF. CDR3 DNA, as far as it was read: TGCAGTGCTAACGCTCAGGGTTGGAATGAG.

This clone was found many times. The sequenced fragment ends 3 residues before the CDR3 boundary, so the rest is inferred from the germline J gene. The chain recombines TRBV2 with TRBJ2-1, with TRBD2 matching over 8 bases. Unmatched junction bases numbered 16, after V lost 7 bases and J lost 5 bases. This CDR3 has 17 residues. Germline loops: CDR1 SNHLY, CDR2 FYNNEI. CDR3 sequence: CASTERESISPHNEQFF. Incomplete CDR3 DNA: TGTGCCAGCACGGAGCGGGAGTCGATTTCGCCCCACAATGAG.

The sample holds a few counts of this clone. The sequence runs out 3 residues before the end of the CDR3; the remainder is reconstructed from the germline J gene. The J gene is TRBJ2-1, the V gene TRBV6-4; 9 nucleotides agree with TRBD2. The germline V gene has CDR1 MRHNA and CDR2 SNTAGT. The V and J ends lost 2 bases and 5 bases, in that order; junction bases with no gene match: 4. The CDR3 is 15 amino acids. This chain's CDR3 is CASSDVAGANNEQFF. Partial CDR3 DNA: TGTGCCAGCAGTGACGTAGCGGGAGCTAACAATGAG.

This clone was seen ten or more times. A junction end diverges from the germline sequence, so it may reflect a read error. The read is 3 residues too short to cover the CDR3 end, so that end is filled in from the germline J gene. The V and J genes are TRBV4-2 and TRBJ2-7; D possibly corresponds to TRBD2 (5 bases). CDR1 LGHNA and CDR2 YNFKEQ come from the germline V gene. The CDR3 covers 15 residues. CDR3 DNA, as far as it was read: TGCGCCAGCAGCCAAGATAACGCGGGCCAATTCGAG. Residues: CASSQDNAGQFE. In full, the CDR3 is CASSQDNAGQFEQYF.

Concerning this clone itself: This may be a read error, as it is one base from a much larger clone. The read terminates 3 residues ahead of where the CDR3 ends, so the germline J gene completes it. This sequence joins TRBV7-9 and TRBJ2-2, with a tentative D call TRBD1 (6 bases). The CDR3 contains 15 residues. The germline CDR1 and CDR2 sequences are SEHNR and FQNEAQ (reference sequence). The chain's CDR3 is CASSKQGSGANVLFF. CDR3 DNA (partial): TGTGCCAGCAGCAAACAGGGTTCTGGGGCCAACGTG.

This clone was recorded at least ten times. The CDR3 extends 3 residues past the end of the read, so its final part is completed from the germline J gene. V gene TRBV19 combines with J gene TRBJ1-2, with TRBD1 matching over 8 bases. CDR3 size: 14 residues. The J segment lost 3 bases and the V segment lost 4 bases, leaving 4 bases of the junction unmatched. Germline V CDR1 and CDR2: LNHDA, SQIVND (reference sequence). CDR3 bases read: TGTGCCAGTAGTAGCCAGGGGGCCTACTATGGC. It yields the protein CASSSQGAYYG. The full-length CDR3 reads as CASSSQGAYYGYTF.

This clone was seen at least ten times. The read ends 3 residues before the CDR3 terminus; that terminus is restored from the germline J gene. This rearrangement joins TRBV30 to TRBJ2-6; D is perhaps TRBD1 (5 bases). The CDR3 sequence is 14 residues long. Germline V gene lookup returns CDR1 GTSNPN and CDR2 SVGIG (reference sequence). Trimming cost V 3 bases and J 0 bases, with 6 bases left between them. The covered CDR3 bases are TGTGCCTGGAGGGGGCTCTCTGGGGCCAACGTC. Translated, it gives CAWRGLSGANV. The whole CDR3 is CAWRGLSGANVLTF.

This clone was detected many times. The read terminates 3 residues ahead of where the CDR3 ends, so the germline J gene completes it. V is TRBV11-2 and J is TRBJ2-3; 7 bases line up with TRBD1. The length of the CDR3 is 14 residues. CDR1 SGHAT and CDR2 FQNNGV come from the germline V gene. With V trimmed by 4 bases and J by 1 base, 2 bases remained unmatched. CDR3 sequence: CASSSTGGTDTQYF. The sequenced part of the CDR3 DNA is TGTGCCAGCAGCTCCACAGGGGGCACAGATACG.

There are many counts of this clone. The read gets to within 3 residues of the CDR3 end, and the germline J gene fills in the rest. The chain recombines TRBV18 with TRBJ1-2; TRBD1 matches 10 bases. Per germline, CDR1 KGHSH and CDR2 LQKENI. Trimming cost V 2 bases and J 4 bases; bases outside gene matches: 10. The CDR3 length is 17 residues. The DNA read from the CDR3 is TGTGCCAGCTCACCATCTGGGACAGGGGAGATGGGCTATGGC. It translates to CASSPSGTGEMGYG. The complete CDR3 sequence is CASSPSGTGEMGYGYTF.

This clone appeared many times. An end of the junction does not agree with germline; a read error may underlie this. The read comes to an end 3 residues before the CDR3 does, leaving the germline J gene to fill in the end. V and J are TRBV20-1 and TRBJ2-1; unclear D gene. CDR3 length equals 14 residues. The germline V gene has CDR1 DFQATT and CDR2 SNEGSKA (reference sequence). CDR3 DNA, as far as it was read: TGCAGTGCAGCCCAGGCTGCTTCCTTCAATGAG. This gives the protein CSAAQAASFNE. The whole CDR3 protein is CSAAQAASFNEQFF.

Comment on this clone: The CDR3 end is not reached by the read, which stops 3 residues before it; the germline J gene fills it in. The chain carries TRBV7-2 and TRBJ1-1, with 7 bases identical to TRBD1. Unmatched junction bases numbered 6, after V lost 1 base and J lost 4 bases. The germline V gene encodes CDR1 SGHTA and CDR2 FQGNSA. The CDR3 runs to 15 residues. The CDR3 reads CASSLVVQGGTEAFF. The covered CDR3 bases are TGTGCCAGCAGCTTAGTGGTTCAGGGGGGCACTGAA.

This clone was detected many times. Read sequence stops 3 residues before the CDR3 end, and the germline J gene provides the missing end. The chain has TRBV20-1 and TRBJ2-4; D possibly corresponds to TRBD2 (5 bases). The V end lost 0 bases, the J end lost 8 bases, and 17 bases lay between the germline ends. Germline CDR1 DFQATT, CDR2 SNEGSKA (reference sequence). The CDR3 is made up of 15 amino acids. The CDR3 reads CSARDWAGPTDIQYF. CDR3 DNA (partial): TGCAGTGCTAGAGATTGGGCGGGCCCCACGGACATT.

About this clone: The CDR3 goes on 3 residues after the read ends, and that part is filled in from the germline J gene. This chain connects TRBV7-9 to TRBJ1-1; D unresolved. Germline-derived CDR1 and CDR2 are SEHNR and FQNEAQ (reference sequence). The germline V and J ends were trimmed by 4 bases and 0 bases, with 12 bases remaining between them. The CDR3 is 15 amino acids. Partial CDR3 DNA: TGTGCCAGCAGCTCACCCGGTACCATGAACACTGAA. Protein product: CASSSPGTMNTE. In full, the CDR3 reads CASSSPGTMNTEAFF.

This clone has at least ten counts. The missing CDR3 end, 3 residues past where the read stops, is filled in from the germline J gene. The chain combines TRBV7-9 with TRBJ2-5, with D possibly being TRBD2 (6 bases). Trimming stripped 0 bases from V and 7 bases from J, with 12 bases between. The length of the CDR3 is 14 residues. Germline V gene data show CDR1 as SEHNR and CDR2 as FQNEAQ (reference sequence). The DNA read from the CDR3 is TGTGCCAGCAGCTTAGCGTCTGTCGGGGGGACC. It yields the protein CASSLASVGGT. The CDR3, in full, reads CASSLASVGGTQYF.

This clone was observed many times. Read data end 3 residues before the CDR3 end; the end is taken from the germline J gene. The V gene is TRBV4-1, the J gene TRBJ2-7; D remains unclear. CDR3 length: 16 amino acids. Germline CDR1 and CDR2: MGHRA and YSYEKL. V gave up 3 bases and J gave up 3 bases, with 18 bases separating them. The CDR3 sequence: CASSHLWPPSGYEQYF. CDR3 DNA, as far as it was read: TGCGCCAGCAGCCACCTGTGGCCTCCCTCGGGCTACGAG.

This clone was seen at least ten times. The read gets to within 3 residues of the CDR3 end, and the germline J gene fills in the rest. The chain joins TRBV20-1 to TRBJ1-4; D perhaps matches TRBD1 (6 bases). The germline CDR1 and CDR2 sequences are DFQATT and SNEGSKA (reference sequence). There are 15 residues in the CDR3. V lost 0 bases to trimming and J lost 3 bases, with 11 bases between them. The covered CDR3 bases are TGCAGTGCTAGAGATGAGGGACACCCTAATGAAAAA. The encoded protein is CSARDEGHPNEK. The entire CDR3 protein is CSARDEGHPNEKLFF.

This clone was detected many times. The read terminates 3 residues ahead of where the CDR3 ends, so the germline J gene completes it. The V call is TRBV19, the J call TRBJ1-2; TRBD1 agrees at 9 bases. V was clipped by 9 bases and J by 4 bases; unmatched bases: 6. This CDR3 region has 13 residues. Germline V gene data show CDR1 as LNHDA and CDR2 as SQIVND (reference sequence). Partial CDR3 DNA: TGTGCCAGCGTTGGGACAGGGACCTATGGC. Translating it yields CASVGTGTYG. The full CDR3 protein is CASVGTGTYGYTF.